This note documents a single T cell receptor (beta chain) sequence. Its antigen is undetermined. The sample comes from a study of blood T cells in healthy people across ages. There are 15 residues in the CDR3. After removal of 4 bases from V and 4 bases from J, the junction contained 7 bases not matched to a gene. Germline CDR1 and CDR2: MNHEY and SVGEGT. A sample-barcoded 5' primer and a J-beta primer mix were used in a second PCR of about 6 to 12 cycles. In TCRdb, the 5' RACE reads were re-called with MiXCR into one record per CDR3 protein. The data hold hundreds of thousands of distinct CDR3 sequences, with about 21% observed a single time. Study outcomes and limitations: Diversity was higher, and naive CD4+ cells more numerous, in long-lived donors than in aged donors.

The receptor's source is a man aged 70 or older in good health. The rearrangement uses TRBV6-2 or TRBV6-3 and TRBJ1-5; 7 bases are shared with TRBD1. The sequencing sample was made of blood. The DNA for the CDR3 is TGTGCCAGCAGTTCCGGGACAGCGTCGAATCAGCCCCAGCATTTT. This codes for CASSSGTASNQPQHF.